These T cell receptor beta chains were read from a single sample in a study of cytomegalovirus exposure and HLA in healthy donors. The data were produced by immunoSEQ multiplex PCR, yet TCRdb's version contains in-frame clones alone and is incomplete. The table has some 180,000 clones, 77% seen once. What was sequenced was PBMCs. These TCRs come from a man younger than 35 in good health and CMV-seronegative. Each CDR3 is given with its conserved first and last residue. A D gene is named only where the DNA matches it firmly. The size of a clone is reported for some rows only, either as once, few or many, or as a class for expanded clones.

size,V,J,D,DNA,CDR3
few,TRBV25-1,TRBJ1-5,TRBD1,TGTGCCAGCAGTGAATCAGGGACAGGGTTGCATCAGCCCCAGCATTTT,CASSESGTGLHQPQHF
-,TRBV5-1,TRBJ2-5,TRBD2,TGCGCCAGCAGCGAATTAGCGGGATGGGGAGAGACCCAGTACTTC,CASSELAGWGETQYF
few,TRBV5-6,TRBJ2-7,-,TGTGCCAGCAGCGCAGGTTACGAGCAGTACTTC,CASSAGYEQYF
-,TRBV25-1,TRBJ2-7,-,TGTGCCAGCAGTGAATTCCAGGTCTCCTACGAGCAGTACTTC,CASSEFQVSYEQYF
-,TRBV28,TRBJ1-4,-,TGTGCCAGCAGTTTTGGGGGCCGGCTTAATGAAAAACTGTTTTTT,CASSFGGRLNEKLFF
-,TRBV5-6,TRBJ2-7,-,TGTGCCAGCAGCTTGGCCGGGAAGGACTACGAGCAGTACTTC,CASSLAGKDYEQYF
few,TRBV6-6,TRBJ2-7,TRBD1,TGTGCCAGCAGAAAACCGACAGGGAGCTACGAGCAGTACTTC,CASRKPTGSYEQYF
few,TRBV7-9,TRBJ1-4,TRBD1,TGTGCCAGCAGCCCGGGACAGGGGAATGAAAAACTGTTTTTT,CASSPGQGNEKLFF
-,TRBV27,TRBJ2-7,TRBD2,TGTGCCAGCAGTTTAGGGAGCGGGGGGGCGTTCTACGAGCAGTACTTC,CASSLGSGGAFYEQYF
few,TRBV19,TRBJ2-7,TRBD1,TGTGCCAGTAGTGCAGCCATGGGACAGGGGGGCACCTACGAGCAGTACTTC,CASSAAMGQGGTYEQYF
few,TRBV5-8,TRBJ1-1,TRBD1,TGTGCCAGCAGCTTGGGACAGGGGGTAGGGACTGAAGCTTTCTTT,CASSLGQGVGTEAFF
few,TRBV2,TRBJ1-2,-,TGTGCCAGCAGTGAGTCGGGGGTCGGGTATGGCTACCCCTTC,CASSESGVGYGYPF
-,TRBV19,TRBJ1-5,-,TGTGCCAGTAGTATGGACTTGATACTTGTAAGGGGGAATCAGCCCCAGCATTTT,CASSMDLILVRGNQPQHF
-,TRBV5-6,TRBJ2-2,-,TGTGCCAGCAGCTTGAGTAGCCCGCACACCGGGGAGCTGTTTTTT,CASSLSSPHTGELFF
-,TRBV10-3,TRBJ2-7,TRBD1,TGTGCCATCAGTGGGCAGGGGGCCGACGAGCAGTACTTC,CAISGQGADEQYF
-,TRBV19,TRBJ2-1,-,TGTGCCAGTAGTATCCCACAGGGATCGAATGAGCAGTTCTTC,CASSIPQGSNEQFF
-,TRBV27,TRBJ1-2,TRBD1,TGTGCCAGCAGTCCGCACACAGGGGACTATGGCTACACCTTC,CASSPHTGDYGYTF
-,TRBV5-5,TRBJ2-5,TRBD1,TGTGCCAGCAGCTCCGGACAGGTTCGGGAGACCCAGTACTTC,CASSSGQVRETQYF
-,TRBV11-2,TRBJ2-2,TRBD2,TGTGCCAGCCAGCGGGGTTCGAACACCGGGGAGCTGTTTTTT,CASQRGSNTGELFF
-,TRBV2,TRBJ1-4,-,TGTGCCAGCAGTGGTCGTCGGGGGGCTGCTAATGAAAAACTGTTTTTT,CASSGRRGAANEKLFF
-,TRBV5-6,TRBJ2-3,TRBD2,TGTGCCAGCAGCTTTAGAGGGAGGGAAACAGATACGCAGTATTTT,CASSFRGRETDTQYF
-,TRBV9,TRBJ2-5,-,TGTGCCAGCAGTCGAGGGACTGCGTCCCTGATGGAGACCCAGTACTTC,CASSRGTASLMETQYF
-,TRBV30,TRBJ1-5,-,TGTGCCTGGAGCGGGTCTCGCATACACAATCAGCCCCAGCATTTT,CAWSGSRIHNQPQHF
-,TRBV25-1,TRBJ2-5,TRBD1,TGTGCCAGCAGTGTCCGGGACAGCGAAGAGACCCAGTACTTC,CASSVRDSEETQYF
-,TRBV7-2,TRBJ2-3,-,TGTGCCAGCAGCCCCCGGCAGGTCCACACAGATACGCAGTATTTT,CASSPRQVHTDTQYF
-,TRBV15,TRBJ2-7,TRBD1,TGTGCCACCAGCAGAGTCCAAGGGGGCCCCTACGAGCAGTACTTC,CATSRVQGGPYEQYF
-,TRBV5-6,TRBJ2-5,TRBD2,TGTGCCAGCAGCCTACAGAGTTCGGGACTAGCTGGAGCCCAGTACTTC,CASSLQSSGLAGAQYF
few,TRBV27,TRBJ2-3,-,TGTGCCAGCAGACTTAACCCCGTCAGCACAGATACGCAGTATTTT,CASRLNPVSTDTQYF
-,TRBV5-5,TRBJ2-7,-,TGTGCCAGCAGCTTGGGCCTCAGGGGTGGCTTAGAGCAGTACTTC,CASSLGLRGGLEQYF
-,TRBV7-9,TRBJ1-3,-,TGTGCCAGCAGCTACGGGCGGGGAGTAGGCACCATATATTTT,CASSYGRGVGTIYF
-,TRBV21-1,TRBJ1-3,-,TGTGCCAGCAGCAAAGATGGGACAGGGGGATACGCTTCTGGAAACACCATATATTTT,CASSKDGTGGYASGNTIYF
-,TRBV6-5,TRBJ2-5,-,TGTGCCAGCAGTACCGGAAGAGGCCTGGAGCAGTACTTC,CASSTGRGLEQYF
-,TRBV18,TRBJ1-5,-,TGTGCCAGCTCGGAAGACAGTAGCAATCAGCCCCAGCATTTT,CASSEDSSNQPQHF
-,TRBV19,TRBJ2-5,TRBD2,TGTGCCAGTTCTCCGGGACTAGCGGCGAAAGAGACCCAGTACTTC,CASSPGLAAKETQYF
-,TRBV5-1,TRBJ2-3,TRBD2,TGCGCCAGCAGCCCTTCGACTAGCGGGACAGATACGCAGTATTTT,CASSPSTSGTDTQYF
-,TRBV21-1,TRBJ1-2,-,TGTGCCAGCAGCAAAGAGGATTTGGACAGGGGGCGGTTCGACTATGGCTACACCTTC,CASSKEDLDRGRFDYGYTF